This T cell receptor (beta chain) originates from a study of cytomegalovirus exposure and HLA in healthy donors. V lost 4 bases and J 4 bases, leaving 14 bases between the germline ends. The CDR3 consists of 14 residues. Germline V gene sequence: CDR1 SGHKS, CDR2 YYEKEE (reference sequence). Vbeta (60) and Jbeta (13) primers were used in the PCR. The assay was immunoSEQ multiplex PCR, and TCRdb's table has in-frame clones only and misses some. The sample lists 57,000 or so clones; around 80% were seen once. The sample consisted of PBMCs. The chain combines TRBV5-5 with TRBJ2-5; the D gene is possibly TRBD1 (6 bases). The TCR sequence derives from a man between 45 and 60 years old in good health and CMV-seropositive. The CDR3 nucleotides read TGTGCCAGCAGCCCGTGGGGACACCCAGAGACCCAGTACTTC. The encoded protein is CASSPWGHPETQYF.